A selection of T cell receptor beta chains follows, all from one sample in a study of shared T cell receptors in the human thymus. Assay used: immunoSEQ multiplex PCR; TCRdb lists only in-frame clones, some missing. The data contain over 650,000 clones, more than 70% of them seen just once; the ten biggest clones take up 0.0094%. These data also formed part of another study, on human thymus T cells.

Source material: thymocytes. The receptors were sampled from a boy less than two years old with a congenital heart defect. The CDR3 runs from the conserved cysteine through the conserved F or W.

j_gene: TRBJ2-3
v_gene: TRBV28
CDR3aa: CASSVPSTDTQYF

j_gene: TRBJ1-1
v_gene: TRBV2
CDR3aa: CASGGGFGTEAFF

j_gene: TRBJ2-6
v_gene: TRBV9
CDR3aa: CASSVALAGGEESGANVLTF

j_gene: -
v_gene: TRBV4-1
CDR3aa: CASSQAPGSSYEQYF

j_gene: TRBJ2-7
v_gene: TRBV19
CDR3aa: CASSMKGEGSYEQYF

j_gene: TRBJ2-5
v_gene: TRBV27
CDR3aa: CASSRTSIQETQYF

j_gene: TRBJ2-3
v_gene: TRBV12-5
CDR3aa: CASGLGTSGDTDTQYF

j_gene: TRBJ1-3
v_gene: TRBV30
CDR3aa: CAWEVSAVSGNTIYF

j_gene: TRBJ2-5
v_gene: TRBV4-3
CDR3aa: CASSQEVSGQETQYF

j_gene: TRBJ2-3
v_gene: TRBV25-1
CDR3aa: CASMSGGTDTQYF

j_gene: TRBJ2-1
v_gene: TRBV15
CDR3aa: CATSRDTGTSGGVYNEQFF

j_gene: TRBJ2-1
v_gene: TRBV5-4
CDR3aa: CASSLGLDHEQFF

j_gene: TRBJ2-4
v_gene: TRBV5-1
CDR3aa: CASRSVKNIQYF

j_gene: TRBJ2-5
v_gene: TRBV19
CDR3aa: CASSTWPNQETQYF

j_gene: TRBJ2-7
v_gene: TRBV5-4
CDR3aa: CASSLGQGRAGWHYEQYF

j_gene: TRBJ1-2
v_gene: TRBV5-1
CDR3aa: CASSSFTGNYGYPF

j_gene: TRBJ2-1
v_gene: TRBV14
CDR3aa: CASSHGRGYEQFF

j_gene: TRBJ1-2
v_gene: TRBV7-2
CDR3aa: CASSPLIDYGYTF

j_gene: TRBJ2-3
v_gene: TRBV4-1
CDR3aa: CASSQDRSSPDTQYF

j_gene: TRBJ2-7
v_gene: TRBV11-2
CDR3aa: CASSLETGAYEQYF

j_gene: TRBJ2-4
v_gene: TRBV10-3
CDR3aa: CAIPGLARSQNIQYF

j_gene: TRBJ2-5
v_gene: TRBV6-1
CDR3aa: CAIEGQLGETQYF

j_gene: TRBJ1-1
v_gene: TRBV15
CDR3aa: CATSLPGAHTEAFF

j_gene: TRBJ1-2
v_gene: TRBV6-5
CDR3aa: CASTARRGRQGYTF

j_gene: TRBJ1-2
v_gene: TRBV7-6
CDR3aa: CASRARGEKGDGYTF

j_gene: TRBJ1-1
v_gene: TRBV19
CDR3aa: CASSWDRTSEAFF

j_gene: TRBJ2-7
v_gene: TRBV9
CDR3aa: CASSAQVSAGDRGGEQYF

j_gene: -
v_gene: TRBV6-6
CDR3aa: CASRSGRGYEQYF

j_gene: TRBJ2-7
v_gene: TRBV12-5
CDR3aa: CATAPPGLAGLGTYEQYF

j_gene: TRBJ2-6
v_gene: TRBV4-1
CDR3aa: CASSHRGPDPSGANVLTF

j_gene: TRBJ1-6
v_gene: TRBV10-3
CDR3aa: CAISESDRGSVSPLHF

j_gene: TRBJ2-1
v_gene: TRBV27
CDR3aa: CASGSLAATYNEQFF

j_gene: TRBJ2-7
v_gene: TRBV4-3
CDR3aa: CASSQDSNTKSYEQYF

j_gene: TRBJ2-1
v_gene: TRBV6-5
CDR3aa: CASGTVNEQFF

j_gene: TRBJ2-1
v_gene: TRBV5-1
CDR3aa: CASSFISLRDRGNEQFF

j_gene: TRBJ2-7
v_gene: TRBV19
CDR3aa: CASGDRESSEQYF

j_gene: TRBJ1-5
v_gene: TRBV28
CDR3aa: CASSHDNRGYNQPQHF

j_gene: TRBJ1-1
v_gene: TRBV15
CDR3aa: CATSRWGGNTEAFF

j_gene: TRBJ2-3
v_gene: TRBV7-9
CDR3aa: CASSLEGDRGLIADTQYF

j_gene: TRBJ2-1
v_gene: TRBV5-1
CDR3aa: CASSLAPGWGNEQFF

j_gene: TRBJ1-4
v_gene: TRBV15
CDR3aa: CATSRDWGHPATNEKLFF

j_gene: TRBJ1-2
v_gene: TRBV5-4
CDR3aa: CASSPRDRDYGYTF

j_gene: TRBJ2-1
v_gene: TRBV4-1
CDR3aa: CASSQDIFGVLAGAVNEQFF

j_gene: TRBJ2-7
v_gene: TRBV19
CDR3aa: CASSSAGCSSYEQYF

j_gene: TRBJ1-5
v_gene: TRBV5-4
CDR3aa: CASSSRTGGDQPQHF

j_gene: TRBJ2-7
v_gene: TRBV27
CDR3aa: CASSPLAGAYEQYF

j_gene: TRBJ2-3
v_gene: TRBV10-2
CDR3aa: CASSRAGVTDTQYF

j_gene: TRBJ1-1
v_gene: TRBV6-1
CDR3aa: CASTTGIGTEAFF

j_gene: TRBJ1-5
v_gene: TRBV11-2
CDR3aa: CASSFGQGGQPQHF

j_gene: TRBJ2-7
v_gene: TRBV14
CDR3aa: CASSFRDRGLEQYF

j_gene: TRBJ1-4
v_gene: TRBV28
CDR3aa: CASSSSEGGGNEKLFF

j_gene: TRBJ1-6
v_gene: TRBV9
CDR3aa: CASSGDRRGQGRNSPLHF

j_gene: TRBJ2-3
v_gene: TRBV5-1
CDR3aa: CASSWGGLQVPDTQYF